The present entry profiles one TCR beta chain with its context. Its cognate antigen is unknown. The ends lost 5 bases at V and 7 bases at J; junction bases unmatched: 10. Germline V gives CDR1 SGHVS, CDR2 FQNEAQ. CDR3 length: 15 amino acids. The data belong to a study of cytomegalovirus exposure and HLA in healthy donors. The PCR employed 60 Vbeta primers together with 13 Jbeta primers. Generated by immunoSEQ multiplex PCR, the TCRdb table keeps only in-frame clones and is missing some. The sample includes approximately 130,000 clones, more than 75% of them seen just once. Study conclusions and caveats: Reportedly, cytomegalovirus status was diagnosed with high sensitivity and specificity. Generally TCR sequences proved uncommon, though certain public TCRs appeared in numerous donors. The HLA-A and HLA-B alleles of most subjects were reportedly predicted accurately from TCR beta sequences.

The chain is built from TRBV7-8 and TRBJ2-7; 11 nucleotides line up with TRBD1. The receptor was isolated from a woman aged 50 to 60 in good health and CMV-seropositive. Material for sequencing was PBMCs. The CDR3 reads CASSLPGQGAWEQYF. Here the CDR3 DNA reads TGTGCCAGCAGCCTACCCGGACAGGGGGCGTGGGAGCAGTACTTC.